Detailed here is one TCR beta chain. Its antigen is undetermined. This sample was taken from a study of Ad26.COV2.S vaccination and SARS-CoV-2 variants. The wider study: Vaccine-arm donor from the placebo-controlled COV1001 Ad26.COV2.S trial.

The treatment denotes: approximately 18 received Ad26.COV2.S at low or high dose, single or two shots; a few received placebo; per-sample allocation not given. Day 63 after the first injection of vaccine or placebo was the sampling time. Study-level findings and limits: Vaccine and placebo recipients had comparable breadth of non-spike TCRs. Relative to placebo recipients, vaccine recipients exhibited elevated spike-specific TCR breadth.

Measured with immunoSEQ multiplex PCR; TCRdb has only the in-frame clones, and not every one. The repertoire holds roughly 450,000 clones, with around 90% as singletons. The starting material was peripheral blood, obtained in a trial of Ad26.COV2.S vaccine versus placebo. The sequence came from a person aged 18-60 years who received the Ad26.COV2.S COVID-19 vaccine or a placebo.

CDR3 amino acids: CASSRGTGMNTGELFF. The CDR3 DNA follows: TGCGCCAGCAGCAGAGGGACAGGGATGAACACCGGGGAGCTGTTTTTT. This chain connects TRBV5-1 to TRBJ2-2; 9 bases align to TRBD1. Germline lookup yields CDR1 SGHRS and CDR2 YFSETQ. This CDR3 contains 16 residues. Losses at the gene ends were 4 bases for V and 1 base for J; bases not matched to a gene: 5.